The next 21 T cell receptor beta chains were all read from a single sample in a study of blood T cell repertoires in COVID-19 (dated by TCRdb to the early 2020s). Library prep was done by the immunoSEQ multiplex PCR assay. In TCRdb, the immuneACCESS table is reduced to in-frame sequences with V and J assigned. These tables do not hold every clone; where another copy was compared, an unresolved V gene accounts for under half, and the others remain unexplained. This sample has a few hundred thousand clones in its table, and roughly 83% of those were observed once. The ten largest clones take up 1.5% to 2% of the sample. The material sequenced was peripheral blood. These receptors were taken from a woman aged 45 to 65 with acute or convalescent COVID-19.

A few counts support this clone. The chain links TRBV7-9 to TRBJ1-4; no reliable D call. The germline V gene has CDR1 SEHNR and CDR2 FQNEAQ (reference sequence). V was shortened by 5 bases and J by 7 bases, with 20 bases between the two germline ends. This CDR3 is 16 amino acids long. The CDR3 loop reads CASSDGTHRGREKLFF. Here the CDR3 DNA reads TGTGCCAGCAGCGACGGAACCCACCGCGGGCGTGAAAAACTGTTTTTT.

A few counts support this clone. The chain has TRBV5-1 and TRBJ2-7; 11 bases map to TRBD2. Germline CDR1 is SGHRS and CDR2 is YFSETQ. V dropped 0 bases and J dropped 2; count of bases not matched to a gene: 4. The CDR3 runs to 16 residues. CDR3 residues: CASSLDRLAGTYEQYF. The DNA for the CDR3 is TGCGCCAGCAGCTTGGACCGACTAGCGGGAACCTACGAGCAGTACTTC.

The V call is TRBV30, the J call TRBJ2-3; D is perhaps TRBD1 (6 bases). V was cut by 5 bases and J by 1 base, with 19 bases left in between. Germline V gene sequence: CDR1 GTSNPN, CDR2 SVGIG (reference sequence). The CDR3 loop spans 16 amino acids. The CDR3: CAWQRLGGVGTDTQYF. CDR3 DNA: TGTGCCTGGCAGCGTTTAGGGGGAGTGGGCACAGATACGCAGTATTTT.

CDR3 region: CASSRRGAGDTDTQYF. The CDR3 DNA is TGTGCCAGCAGCCGCCGGGGAGCGGGAGATACAGATACGCAGTATTTT. The rearrangement uses TRBV11-2 and TRBJ2-3, with 8 bases identical to TRBD2. From germline, CDR1 is SGHAT and CDR2 FQNNGV. The CDR3 has 16 amino acids. J gave up 3 bases and V 5 bases, and 10 bases lay outside the gene matches.

The CDR3, as DNA: TGTGCCAGCAGCTTAAGGGCTAGCGGGGCAGATACGCAGTATTTT. This encodes CASSLRASGADTQYF. The rearrangement links TRBV7-3 to TRBJ2-3; the match to TRBD2 covers 9 bases. Germline V gene lookup returns CDR1 SGHTA and CDR2 FQGTGA. The CDR3 spans 15 residues. The V segment lost 1 base and the J segment 4 bases; nucleotides outside the gene matches: 3.

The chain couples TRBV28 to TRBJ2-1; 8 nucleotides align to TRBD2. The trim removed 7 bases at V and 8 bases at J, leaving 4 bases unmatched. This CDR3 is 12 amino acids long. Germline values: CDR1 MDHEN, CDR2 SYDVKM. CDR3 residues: CASTSGGYEQFF. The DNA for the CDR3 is TGTGCCAGCACCTCGGGGGGGTATGAGCAGTTCTTC.

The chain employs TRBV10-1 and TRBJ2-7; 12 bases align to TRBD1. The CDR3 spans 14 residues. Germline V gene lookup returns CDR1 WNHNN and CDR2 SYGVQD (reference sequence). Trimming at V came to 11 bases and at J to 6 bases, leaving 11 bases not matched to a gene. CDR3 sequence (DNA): TGCGCCGGAAGTTCCGGGACAGGGGGCTGCGAGCAGTACTTC. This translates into CAGSSGTGGCEQYF.

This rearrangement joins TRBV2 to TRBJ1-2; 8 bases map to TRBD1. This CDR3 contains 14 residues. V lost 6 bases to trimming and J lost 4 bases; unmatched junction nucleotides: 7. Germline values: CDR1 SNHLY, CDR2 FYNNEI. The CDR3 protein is CASSQQGASYGYTF. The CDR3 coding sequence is TGTGCCAGCAGCCAGCAGGGGGCTAGCTATGGCTACACCTTC.

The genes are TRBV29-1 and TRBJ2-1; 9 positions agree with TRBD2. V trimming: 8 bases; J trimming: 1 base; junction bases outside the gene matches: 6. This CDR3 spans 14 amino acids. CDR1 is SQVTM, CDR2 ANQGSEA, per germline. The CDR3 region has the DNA TGCAGCTTCGGACTAGCGCCATCCTACAATGAGCAGTTCTTC. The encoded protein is CSFGLAPSYNEQFF.

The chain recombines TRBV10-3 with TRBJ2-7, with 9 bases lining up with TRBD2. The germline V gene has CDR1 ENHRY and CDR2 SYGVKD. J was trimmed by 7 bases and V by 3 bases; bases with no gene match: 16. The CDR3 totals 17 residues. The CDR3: CAISDRTSVNSGWEQYF. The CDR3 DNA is TGTGCCATCAGTGACCGGACTAGCGTGAACTCGGGTTGGGAGCAGTACTTC.

This chain's CDR3 is CASSLSRGGEETQYF. The CDR3 DNA follows: TGCGCCAGCAGCTTATCCCGGGGGGGGGAAGAGACCCAGTACTTC. The chain uses TRBV5-1 and TRBJ2-5; 8 bases are a match to TRBD2. Germline assignment: CDR1 SGHRS and CDR2 YFSETQ. The CDR3 is 15 amino acids. Germline trimming cut 2 bases from V and 3 bases from J; bases unmatched to any gene: 6.

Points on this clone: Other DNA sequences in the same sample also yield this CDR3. For the CDR3, the DNA is TGTGCCAGCAGTCCCCGTGTCTATGGCTACACCTTC. Translating it yields CASSPRVYGYTF. The rearrangement uses TRBV28 and TRBJ1-2; no clear D. V was clipped by 5 bases and J by 4 bases, with 8 bases between them. This CDR3 has 12 residues. Per the germline V gene, CDR1 is MDHEN and CDR2 is SYDVKM.

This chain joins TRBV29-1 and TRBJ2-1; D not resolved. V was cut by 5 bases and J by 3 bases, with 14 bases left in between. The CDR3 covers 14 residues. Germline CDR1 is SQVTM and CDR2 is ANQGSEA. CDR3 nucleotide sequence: TGCAGCGTTATACGTGCAGAGGTCTACAATGAGCAGTTCTTC. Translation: CSVIRAEVYNEQFF.

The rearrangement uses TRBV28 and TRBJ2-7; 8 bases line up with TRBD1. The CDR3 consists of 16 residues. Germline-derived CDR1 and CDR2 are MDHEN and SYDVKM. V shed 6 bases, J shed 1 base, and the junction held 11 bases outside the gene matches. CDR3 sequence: CASSLNRGSQSYEQYF. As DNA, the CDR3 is TGTGCCAGCAGCCTCAACAGGGGGTCTCAGTCCTACGAGCAGTACTTC.

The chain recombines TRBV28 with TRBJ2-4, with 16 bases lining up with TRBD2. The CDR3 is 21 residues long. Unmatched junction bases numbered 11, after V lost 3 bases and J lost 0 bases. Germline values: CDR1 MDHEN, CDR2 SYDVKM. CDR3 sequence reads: CASSFLFGTSGRGLAKNIQYF. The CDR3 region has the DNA TGTGCCAGCAGTTTCCTATTCGGGACTAGCGGGAGGGGTCTAGCCAAAAACATTCAGTACTTC.

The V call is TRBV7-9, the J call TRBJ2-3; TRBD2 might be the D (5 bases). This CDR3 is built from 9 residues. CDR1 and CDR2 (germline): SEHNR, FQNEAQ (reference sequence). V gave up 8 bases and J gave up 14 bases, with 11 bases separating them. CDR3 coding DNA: TGTGCCAGCGGGCCGGGATGGTATTTT. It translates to CASGPGWYF.

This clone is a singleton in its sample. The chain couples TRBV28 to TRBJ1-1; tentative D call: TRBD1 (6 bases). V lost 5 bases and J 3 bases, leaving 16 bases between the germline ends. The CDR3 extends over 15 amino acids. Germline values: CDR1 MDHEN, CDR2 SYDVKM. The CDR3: CASSHREKGYTEAFF. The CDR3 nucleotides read TGTGCCAGCAGTCACAGGGAGAAGGGATACACTGAAGCTTTCTTT.

The CDR3 DNA follows: TGTGCCAGCAGCCGCGGAGAAGGGAGCCAGACCCAGTACTTC. Translating gives CASSRGEGSQTQYF. The chain carries TRBV3-1 (or the pseudogene TRBV3-2) and TRBJ2-5, with D possibly TRBD2 on 5 matching bases. This CDR3 is built from 14 residues. Germline-derived CDR1 and CDR2 are LGHDT and YNNKEL (reference sequence). The ends were cut back, 4 bases at V and 6 bases at J, with 15 bases in the middle.

The CDR3 region has the DNA TGTGCCAGCAGTTTGTCGGGACAGGGGGCGATTGGCAATCAGCCCCAGCATTTT. It codes for CASSLSGQGAIGNQPQHF. The V call is TRBV27, the J call TRBJ1-5; 12 bases align to TRBD1. CDR1 and CDR2 (germline): MNHEY, SMNVEV (reference sequence). This CDR3 comprises 18 residues. The ends lost 3 bases at V and 2 bases at J; junction bases unmatched: 8.

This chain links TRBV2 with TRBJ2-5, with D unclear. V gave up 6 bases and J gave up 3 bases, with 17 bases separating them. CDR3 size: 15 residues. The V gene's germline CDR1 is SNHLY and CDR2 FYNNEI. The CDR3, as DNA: TGTGCCAGCAGGGTCGGTAACAGCCCTGAAGAGACCCAGTACTTC. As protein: CASRVGNSPEETQYF.

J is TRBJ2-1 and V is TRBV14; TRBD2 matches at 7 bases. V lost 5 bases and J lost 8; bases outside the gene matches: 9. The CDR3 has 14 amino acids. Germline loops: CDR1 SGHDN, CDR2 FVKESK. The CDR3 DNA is TGTGCCAGCAGCAATGGACTAGTTCGGGATGAGCAGTTCTTC. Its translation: CASSNGLVRDEQFF.